In this sample, the clone carrying this T cell receptor beta chain turned up a few times. These data are taken from a study of chemoradiotherapy in HPV16-positive cancers. TCRdb keeps only in-frame clones here, not all; method: immunoSEQ multiplex PCR. The sample has 30,000 to 35,000 clones; around three quarters are singletons. This CDR3 region has 12 residues. The V end was cut by 3 bases, the J end by 6 bases, with 8 bases between. Germline CDR1 and CDR2: KGHSH and LQKENI. The TCR originated in a human donor with HPV-associated anogenital cancer. The material sequenced was blood, taken from a patient who underwent chemoradiotherapy. The chain combines TRBV18 with TRBJ1-1, with unresolved D. The CDR3 sequence: CASSPRASEAFF. CDR3 sequence (DNA): TGTGCCAGCTCACCGAGGGCCTCTGAAGCTTTCTTT.